This T cell receptor (beta chain) was sequenced for a study of cytomegalovirus exposure and HLA in healthy donors. This clone was seen more than once but under ten times. A multiplex PCR was run with 60 Vbeta primers and 13 Jbeta primers. Assay used: immunoSEQ multiplex PCR; TCRdb lists only in-frame clones, some missing. This table holds about 270,000 clones, 72% found once. There are 20 residues in the CDR3. The sequence derives from a female donor in good health and CMV-seronegative. Sequencing was performed on PBMCs. V and J are TRBV21-1 and TRBJ2-3; the D call TRBD2 from the table was never checked on the DNA. TRBV21-1 is a listed pseudogene. The CDR3 DNA is TGTGCCAGCATCAAATGGACTAGCGGGAGAGGAGGAACTAGCACAGATACGCAGTATTTT. Translated, it gives CASIKWTSGRGGTSTDTQYF.